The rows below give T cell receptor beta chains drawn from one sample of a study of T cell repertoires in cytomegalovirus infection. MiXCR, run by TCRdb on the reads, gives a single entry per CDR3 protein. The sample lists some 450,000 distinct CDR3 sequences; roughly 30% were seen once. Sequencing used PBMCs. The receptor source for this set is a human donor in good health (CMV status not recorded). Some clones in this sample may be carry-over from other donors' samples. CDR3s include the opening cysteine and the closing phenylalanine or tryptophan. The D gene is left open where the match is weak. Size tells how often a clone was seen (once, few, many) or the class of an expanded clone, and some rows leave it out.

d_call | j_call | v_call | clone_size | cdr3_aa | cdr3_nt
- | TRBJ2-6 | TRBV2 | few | CASDGGSGANVLTF | TGTGCCAGCGACGGGGGCTCTGGGGCCAACGTCCTGACTTTC
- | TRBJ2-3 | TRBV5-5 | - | CASSWAHTDTQYF | TGTGCCAGCAGCTGGGCGCACACAGATACGCAGTATTTT
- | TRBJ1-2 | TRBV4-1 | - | CASSQDRGSSDCYTF | TGCGCCAGCAGCCAAGATCGAGGTTCCAGCGATTGCTACACCTTC
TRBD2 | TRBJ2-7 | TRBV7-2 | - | CASSPGGGLPAYEQYF | TGTGCCAGCAGCCCCGGGGGGGGACTCCCTGCCTACGAGCAGTACTTC
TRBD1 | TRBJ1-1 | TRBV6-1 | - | CASSSHRTGLTNRRREAFF | TGTGCCAGCAGTTCCCATCGGACAGGGCTGACAAATCGACGGCGGGAAGCTTTCTTT
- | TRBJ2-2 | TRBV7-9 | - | CASSYGGGGGELFF | TGTGCCAGCAGCTATGGTGGAGGTGGCGGGGAGCTGTTTTTT
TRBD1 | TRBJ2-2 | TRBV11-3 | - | CASSTWDRDTGELFF | TGTGCCAGCAGCACCTGGGACAGGGACACCGGGGAGCTGTTTTTT
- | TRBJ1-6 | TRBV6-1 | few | CASGNTGTVNSPLHF | TGTGCCAGCGGAAATACCGGGACGGTGAATTCACCCCTCCACTTT
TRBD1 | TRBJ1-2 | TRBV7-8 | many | CASSLRRPGTGADYGYTF | TGTGCCAGCAGCTTAAGAAGACCCGGGACAGGTGCAGACTATGGCTACACCTTC
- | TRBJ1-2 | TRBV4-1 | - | CASIQARTVYGYTF | TGCGCCAGCATCCAAGCCCGGACAGTCTATGGCTACACCTTC
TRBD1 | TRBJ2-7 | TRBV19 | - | CASKPGQGDHEQYF | TGTGCCAGTAAACCGGGACAGGGCGACCACGAGCAGTACTTC
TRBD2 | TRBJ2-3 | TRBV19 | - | CASMGTSGDKDTDTQYF | TGTGCCAGTATGGGGACTAGCGGGGATAAAGACACAGATACGCAGTATTTT
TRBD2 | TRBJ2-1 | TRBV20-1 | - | CSARDTLAGEAGEQFF | TGCAGTGCTAGAGATACACTAGCGGGGGAGGCAGGTGAGCAGTTCTTC
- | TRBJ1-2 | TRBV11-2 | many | CASSFPGYGYTF | TGTGCCAGCAGCTTTCCAGGGTATGGCTACACCTTC
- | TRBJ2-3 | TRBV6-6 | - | CASSYAGRFTDTQYF | TGTGCCAGCAGTTACGCGGGGAGGTTCACAGATACGCAGTATTTT
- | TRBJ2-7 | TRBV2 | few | CASTQGGRYEQYF | TGTGCCAGCACCCAGGGGGGAAGGTACGAGCAGTACTTC
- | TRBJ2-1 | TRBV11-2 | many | CASSSLRAGGGWQVQNNEQFF | TGTGCCAGCAGCTCCCTGAGGGCAGGCGGCGGATGGCAAGTGCAAAACAATGAGCAGTTCTTC
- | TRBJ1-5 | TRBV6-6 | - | CASSYTGTHPQHF | TGTGCCAGCAGTTACACCGGGACTCATCCCCAGCATTTT
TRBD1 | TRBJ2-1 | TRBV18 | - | CASSPGTARDEQFF | TGTGCCAGCTCACCCGGGACAGCGAGGGATGAGCAGTTCTTC
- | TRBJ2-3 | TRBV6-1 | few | CASSTGGLIQGLSTDTQYF | TGTGCCAGCAGCACTGGGGGCTTAATACAGGGTCTAAGCACAGATACGCAGTATTTT
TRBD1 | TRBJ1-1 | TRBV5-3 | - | CASRLGGGQGNEAFF | TGTGCCAGCCGCTTGGGGGGTGGACAGGGGAATGAAGCTTTCTTT
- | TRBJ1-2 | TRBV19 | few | CASSMFTVYGYTF | TGTGCCAGTAGTATGTTCACTGTCTATGGCTACACCTTC
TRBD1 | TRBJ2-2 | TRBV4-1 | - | CASRQQGVTGEMFF | TGCGCCAGCAGACAACAGGGGGTCACCGGGGAGATGTTTTTT
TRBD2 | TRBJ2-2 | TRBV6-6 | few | CASSSLAGNTGELFF | TGTGCCAGCAGTTCTTTAGCGGGGAACACCGGGGAGCTGTTTTTT
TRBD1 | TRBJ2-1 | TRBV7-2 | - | CASSPSRTGIYNEQFF | TGTGCCAGCAGCCCGTCTAGGACAGGGATCTACAATGAGCAGTTCTTC
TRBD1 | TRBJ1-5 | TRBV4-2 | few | CASSQDLGQGSNQPQHF | TGTGCCAGCAGCCAAGATCTAGGACAGGGGAGCAATCAGCCCCAGCATTTT
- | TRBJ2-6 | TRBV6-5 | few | CASSSGMLSSGANVLTF | TGTGCCAGCAGTTCCGGGATGCTGAGCTCTGGGGCCAACGTCCTGACTTTC
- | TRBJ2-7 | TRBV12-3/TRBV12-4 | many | CASSLQGLYEQYF | TGTGCCAGCAGTTTACAGGGGCTCTACGAGCAGTACTTC
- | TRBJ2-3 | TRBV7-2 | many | CASSPLLGGVGTDTQYF | TGTGCCAGCAGCCCCCTCCTCGGGGGTGTTGGCACAGATACGCAGTATTTT
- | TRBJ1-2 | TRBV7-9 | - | CASSLAGPPYGYTF | TGTGCCAGCAGCTTAGCGGGTCCCCCCTATGGCTACACCTTC
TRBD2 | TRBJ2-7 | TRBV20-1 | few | CSARDRGRGGGYEQYF | TGCAGTGCTAGAGATCGTGGGCGGGGGGGCGGGTACGAGCAGTACTTC
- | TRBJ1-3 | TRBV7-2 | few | CASSHASGNTIYF | TGTGCCAGCAGCCACGCTTCTGGAAACACCATATATTTT
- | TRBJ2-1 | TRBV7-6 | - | CASTTFGQGLNEQFF | TGTGCCAGCACAACATTCGGGCAGGGACTCAATGAGCAGTTCTTC
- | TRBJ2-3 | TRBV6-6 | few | CASSTQGTQDTQYF | TGTGCCAGCAGTACACAGGGGACTCAGGATACGCAGTATTTT
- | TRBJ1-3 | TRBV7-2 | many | CASSPRGYSGNTIYF | TGTGCCAGCAGCCCCCGGGGCTACTCTGGAAACACCATATATTTT
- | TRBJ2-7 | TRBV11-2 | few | CASSNGGAYEQYF | TGTGCCAGCAGCAACGGCGGGGCCTACGAGCAGTACTTC